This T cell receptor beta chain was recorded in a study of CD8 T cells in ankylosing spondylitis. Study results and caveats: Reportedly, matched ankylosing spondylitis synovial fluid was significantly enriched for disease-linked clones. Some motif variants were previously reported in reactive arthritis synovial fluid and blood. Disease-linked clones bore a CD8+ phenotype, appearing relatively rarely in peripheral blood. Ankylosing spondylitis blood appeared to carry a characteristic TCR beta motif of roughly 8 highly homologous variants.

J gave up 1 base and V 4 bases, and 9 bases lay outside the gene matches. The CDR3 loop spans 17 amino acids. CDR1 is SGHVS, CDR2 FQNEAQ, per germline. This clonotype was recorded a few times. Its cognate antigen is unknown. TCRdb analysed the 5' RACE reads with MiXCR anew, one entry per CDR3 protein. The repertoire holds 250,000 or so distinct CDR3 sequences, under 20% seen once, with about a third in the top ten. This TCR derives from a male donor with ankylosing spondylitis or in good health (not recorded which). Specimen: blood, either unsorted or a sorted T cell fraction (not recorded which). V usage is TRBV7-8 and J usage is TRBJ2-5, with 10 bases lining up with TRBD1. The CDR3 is CASSSHGQGGGQETQYF. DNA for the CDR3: TGTGCCAGCAGCTCGCACGGACAGGGGGGAGGCCAAGAGACCCAGTACTTC.